Listed below are T cell receptor beta chains from one sample, sequenced in a study of beta chain features in type 1 diabetes. Profiled with immunoSEQ multiplex PCR; TCRdb holds only in-frame clones, not every one. Among 25,000 to 30,000 clones listed, 56% were seen once. The sequencing input was Tregs from blood. These receptors came from a woman aged 18-35 years with type 1 diabetes. CDR3s include the opening cysteine and the closing phenylalanine or tryptophan. D genes are given only for firm matches. Size values are once, few and many counts, or a class for expanded clones, and some rows have none.

J gene	clone size	V gene	D gene	CDR3 protein	CDR3 DNA
TRBJ2-5	.	TRBV6-1	TRBD2	CASNPGSGSWETQYF	TGTGCCAGCAATCCGGGTAGCGGGAGCTGGGAGACCCAGTACTTC
TRBJ1-5	.	TRBV6-1	TRBD1	CASSPGQGRYQPQHF	TGTGCCAGCAGCCCTGGACAGGGGCGGTATCAGCCCCAGCATTTT
TRBJ2-5	.	TRBV7-9	TRBD2	CASRPGLAGGYQETQYF	TGTGCCAGCAGGCCGGGACTAGCGGGGGGGTACCAAGAGACCCAGTACTTC
TRBJ1-2	.	TRBV14	TRBD1	CASSRQDRTPLGYTF	TGTGCCAGCAGCCGGCAGGACAGGACCCCGTTGGGCTACACCTTC
TRBJ2-3	.	TRBV7-9	.	CASSSWTASTDTQYF	TGTGCCAGCAGCTCCTGGACAGCTAGCACAGATACGCAGTATTTT
TRBJ1-2	few	TRBV19	.	CASSISPSVNYGYTF	TGTGCCAGTAGTATATCTCCTTCGGTGAACTATGGCTACACCTTC
TRBJ2-3	few	TRBV5-1	.	CASSSTGYKDTQYF	TGCGCCAGCAGCTCGACAGGCTACAAGGATACGCAGTATTTT
TRBJ2-2	few	TRBV10-3	.	CAISEQTGELFF	TGTGCCATCAGTGAACAGACCGGGGAGCTGTTTTTT
TRBJ2-3	.	TRBV11-3	TRBD2	CASSNSGRADTQYF	TGTGCCAGCAGCAATAGCGGGAGGGCAGATACGCAGTATTTT
TRBJ2-7	.	TRBV6-5	TRBD1	CASSLYGTGAYEQYF	TGTGCCAGCAGCCTTTACGGGACAGGGGCGTACGAGCAGTACTTC
TRBJ1-6	few	TRBV28	.	CASDPSQGISPLHF	TGTGCCAGCGACCCCTCCCAGGGCATTTCACCCCTCCACTTT
TRBJ2-7	.	TRBV5-1	TRBD1	CASSLMSGQGDYEQYF	TGCGCCAGCAGCTTGATGTCCGGACAGGGTGACTACGAGCAGTACTTC
TRBJ2-4	.	TRBV7-9	TRBD2	CASSLESGRDIQYF	TGTGCCAGCAGCTTAGAGTCCGGGAGGGACATTCAGTACTTC
TRBJ2-5	.	TRBV30	TRBD1	CAWMPTGGVETQYF	TGTGCCTGGATGCCCACAGGGGGCGTTGAGACCCAGTACTTC
TRBJ2-3	.	TRBV5-6	TRBD1	CASSLAGGQGGTDTQYF	TGTGCCAGCAGCTTGGCAGGCGGACAGGGAGGCACAGATACGCAGTATTTT
TRBJ2-7	.	TRBV28	.	CASNVGARPASPGEQYF	TGTGCCAGCAACGTGGGAGCGAGACCAGCATCCCCGGGCGAGCAGTACTTC
TRBJ1-2	.	TRBV5-1	.	CASRSSTTGYGYTF	TGCGCCAGCAGATCATCCACTACGGGGTATGGCTACACCTTC
TRBJ1-1	.	TRBV5-1	.	CASSQSQGNTEAFF	TGCGCCAGCAGCCAAAGCCAGGGGAACACTGAAGCTTTCTTT
TRBJ2-1	.	TRBV28	TRBD2	CASSFQTSGGDNEQFF	TGTGCCAGCAGTTTCCAGACTAGCGGGGGGGACAATGAGCAGTTCTTC
TRBJ2-5	.	TRBV7-9	TRBD2	CASSLGSGRTQETQYF	TGTGCCAGCAGCTTAGGGTCCGGGAGGACACAAGAGACCCAGTACTTC
TRBJ2-7	.	TRBV5-1	TRBD2	CASSLGRGSGTETEQYF	TGCGCCAGCAGCTTAGGCAGGGGTAGCGGGACGGAGACCGAGCAGTACTTC
TRBJ1-5	few	TRBV30	TRBD1	CAWSRGQNQPQHF	TGTGCCTGGAGCAGGGGGCAAAATCAGCCCCAGCATTTT